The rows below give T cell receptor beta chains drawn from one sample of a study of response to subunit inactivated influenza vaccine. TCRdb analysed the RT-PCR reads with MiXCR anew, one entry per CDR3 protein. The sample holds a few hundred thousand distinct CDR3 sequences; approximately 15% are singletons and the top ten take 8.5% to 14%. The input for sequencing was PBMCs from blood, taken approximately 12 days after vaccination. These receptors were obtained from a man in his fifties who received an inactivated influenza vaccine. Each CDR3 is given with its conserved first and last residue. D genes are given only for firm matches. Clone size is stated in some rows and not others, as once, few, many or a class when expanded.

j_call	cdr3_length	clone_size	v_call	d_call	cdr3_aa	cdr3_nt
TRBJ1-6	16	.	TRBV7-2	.	CASSPRGGVYNSPLHF	TGTGCCAGCAGCCCGAGGGGGGGGGTCTATAATTCACCCCTCCACTTT
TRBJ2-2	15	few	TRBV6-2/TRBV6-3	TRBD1	CATILDRDLARELFF	TGTGCCACCATACTGGACAGGGACCTGGCTCGGGAGCTGTTTTTT
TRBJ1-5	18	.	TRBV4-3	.	CASSQDWGGQYSNQPQHF	TGCGCCAGCAGCCAAGATTGGGGGGGCCAGTATAGCAATCAGCCCCAGCATTTT
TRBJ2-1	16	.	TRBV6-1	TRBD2	CASSDHRGGHGNEQFF	TGTGCCAGCAGTGACCACCGGGGGGGCCATGGGAATGAGCAGTTCTTC
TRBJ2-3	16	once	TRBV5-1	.	CASSLAGTRSGDTQYF	TGCGCCAGCAGCTTGGCCGGGACGCGTTCAGGAGATACGCAGTATTTT
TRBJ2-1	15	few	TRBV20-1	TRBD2	CSARVPSGRVHEQFF	TGCAGTGCTAGGGTCCCTAGCGGGAGGGTCCATGAGCAGTTCTTC
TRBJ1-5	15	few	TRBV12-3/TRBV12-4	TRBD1	CANSRSGTGPQPQHF	TGTGCCAACAGCCGTTCCGGGACAGGGCCTCAGCCCCAGCATTTT
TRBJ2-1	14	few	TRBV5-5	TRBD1	CASRSTGGGYEQFF	TGTGCCAGCAGGTCCACAGGGGGTGGGTATGAGCAGTTCTTC
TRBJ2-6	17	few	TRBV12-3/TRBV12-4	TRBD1	CASSRTGRSSGANVLTF	TGTGCCAGCAGTAGGACAGGCCGCAGCTCTGGGGCCAACGTCCTGACTTTC
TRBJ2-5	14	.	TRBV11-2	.	CASSLPLTKETQYF	TGTGCCAGCAGCTTACCGTTGACCAAAGAGACCCAGTACTTC
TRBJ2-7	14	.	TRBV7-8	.	CASSTTTGVYEQYF	TGTGCCAGCAGTACCACCACGGGAGTCTACGAGCAGTACTTC
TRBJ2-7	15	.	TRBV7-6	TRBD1	CASSLGQAHSYEQYF	TGTGCCAGCAGCCTTGGACAGGCTCACTCCTACGAGCAGTACTTC
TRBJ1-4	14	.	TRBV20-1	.	CSARVGTPNEKLFF	TGCAGTGCTAGAGTGGGGACGCCGAATGAAAAACTGTTTTTT
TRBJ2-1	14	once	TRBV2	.	CASSEMALYNEQFF	TGTGCCAGCAGTGAAATGGCGCTTTACAATGAGCAGTTCTTC
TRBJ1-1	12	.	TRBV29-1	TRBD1	CSAGRQGEKAFF	TGCAGCGCCGGTAGACAGGGGGAAAAGGCTTTCTTT
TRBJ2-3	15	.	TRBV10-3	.	CAIKEGLAGADTQYF	TGTGCCATCAAAGAGGGGCTAGCCGGGGCAGATACGCAGTATTTT
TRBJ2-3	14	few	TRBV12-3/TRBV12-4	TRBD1	CASRGDRGTDTQYF	TGTGCCAGCAGGGGGGACAGGGGAACAGATACGCAGTATTTT
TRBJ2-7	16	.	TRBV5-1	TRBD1	CASSSAGPGQNYEQYF	TGCGCCAGCAGCTCGGCCGGTCCGGGACAGAACTACGAGCAGTACTTC
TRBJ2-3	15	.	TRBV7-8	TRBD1	CASSLQGASSDTQYF	TGTGCCAGCAGCTTACAGGGGGCTTCGTCAGATACGCAGTATTTT
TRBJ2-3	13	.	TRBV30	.	CAWSPGITDTQYF	TGTGCCTGGAGTCCGGGGATCACAGATACGCAGTATTTT
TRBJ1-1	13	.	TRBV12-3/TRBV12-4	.	CASSLGRTDEAFF	TGTGCCAGCAGTTTGGGGAGGACTGATGAAGCTTTCTTT
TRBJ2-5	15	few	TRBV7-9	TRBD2	CASSKTSGVSETQYF	TGTGCCAGCAGCAAGACTAGCGGGGTCTCAGAGACCCAGTACTTC
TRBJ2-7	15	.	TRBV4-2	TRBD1	CASSQAGTGDFEQYF	TGTGCCAGCAGCCAAGCCGGGACAGGGGATTTTGAGCAGTACTTC
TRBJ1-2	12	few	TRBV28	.	CASFGQRIGYTF	TGTGCCAGCTTTGGGCAAAGAATTGGCTACACCTTC
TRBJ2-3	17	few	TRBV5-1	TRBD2	CASSLLVREAITDTQYF	TGCGCCAGCAGCTTGCTTGTCCGGGAGGCAATCACAGATACGCAGTATTTT
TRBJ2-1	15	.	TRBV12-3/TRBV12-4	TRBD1	CASSFGGQGVVEQFF	TGTGCCAGCAGTTTTGGGGGACAGGGGGTTGTTGAGCAGTTCTTC